This T cell receptor (beta chain) was identified during a study of shared clonotypes between healthy human individuals. In the case of this clone: Its antigen is currently unknown.

Samples underwent the assay at deep level. Libraries were prepared by immunoSEQ multiplex PCR; TCRdb keeps only in-frame clonotypes and omits some of them. The repertoire holds about 1.5 million clones, with around 98% as singletons. The CDR3 has 14 residues. Germline assignment: CDR1 LNHDA and CDR2 SQIVND (reference sequence). Trimming cost V 8 bases and J 7 bases, with 18 bases left between them. Study outcomes and limitations: In general, naive subsets displayed greater estimated richness than memory subsets did.

The sample comprised naive CD4+ T cells sorted from blood. The sample's subset: CD45RA+ positively selected. The clonotype comes from a man younger than 40 in good health. The rearrangement uses TRBV19 and TRBJ2-1; D tentatively reads TRBD1 or TRBD2 (5 bases each). CDR3 protein: CASSTDGRGNEQFF. The CDR3, as DNA: TGTGCCAGTTCGACAGACGGCCGCGGGAATGAGCAGTTCTTC.